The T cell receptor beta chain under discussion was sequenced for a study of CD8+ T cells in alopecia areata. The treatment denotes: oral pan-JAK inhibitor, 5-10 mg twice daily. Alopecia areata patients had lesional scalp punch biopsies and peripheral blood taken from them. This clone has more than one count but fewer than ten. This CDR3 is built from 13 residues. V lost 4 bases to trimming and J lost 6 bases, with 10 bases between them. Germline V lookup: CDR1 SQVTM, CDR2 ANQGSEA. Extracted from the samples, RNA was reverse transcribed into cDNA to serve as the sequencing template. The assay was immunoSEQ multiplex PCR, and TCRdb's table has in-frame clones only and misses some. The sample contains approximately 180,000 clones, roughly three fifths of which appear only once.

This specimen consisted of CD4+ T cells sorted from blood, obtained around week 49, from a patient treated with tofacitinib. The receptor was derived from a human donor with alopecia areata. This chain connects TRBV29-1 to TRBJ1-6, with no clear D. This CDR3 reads CSVARDGNSPLHF. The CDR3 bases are TGCAGCGTTGCTCGTGATGGTAATTCACCCCTCCACTTT.